This T cell receptor (beta chain) is from a study of T cell responses to AZD1222 COVID-19 vaccine (dated by TCRdb to the early 2020s). The study in broad terms: A total of approximately 240 trial participants underwent TCR sequencing, of whom some 210 received two doses of AZD1222 and about 25 received two doses of the MenACWY control vaccine. Enrollment into the trials was organized by age into subgroups of 18-55, 56-69 and 70-plus years, and those subgroups contained approximately 150, 30 and 60 TCR-sequenced participants, respectively.

CDR1 and CDR2 (DFQATT, SNEGSKA) derive from the germline V gene (reference sequence). V is clipped by 3 bases and J by 9 bases, and the sequence between their germline boundaries is 15 bases long. From the cysteine through the phenylalanine, the CDR3 covers 13 amino acids. The only DNA kept is the CDR3, 39 bases in frame from the first base. The time point label here, explained by the study, means: baseline before first vaccination. This specimen's treatment or condition label, per the study, means: meningococcal conjugate vaccine given as trial control. The vaccinee samples were drawn from two UK trials, COV001 and COV002, one of which was a single-blind randomized controlled phase 2/3 trial testing AZD1222 (ChAdOx1 nCoV-19) in healthy adults. Trial participant PBMC samples were collected at day 0 and day 28 after the second dose for TCRbeta chain sequencing. Turning to this clone: The specificity of this receptor is unknown. Base qualities are missing; no much larger clone stands one base away.

The paper's findings and limits, for the study overall: Participants were mostly white British and included more females than males, and it was suggested by the authors that clonal diversity may have been underestimated. The whole spike protein was spanned by vaccine-associated CD4 TCRs, and dominant responses were seen in regions 160-218 and 743-854. In the small 56-69-year group, the increase in depth fell short of significance, most likely because of low power. Because no day 14 peak-response samples were available, repertoires were characterized only after the peak T cell response. After two AZD1222 doses, spike-specific TCR breadth and depth were significantly higher than at day 0 and than in MenACWY recipients. Conclusions about previously exposed vaccinees are limited because only five to seven AZD1222 recipients were SARS-CoV-2 seropositive at baseline. Reportedly, close to half of the unique spike-specific TCRs recognized epitopes lying outside the regions that are mutated in the B.1.351 and B.1.1.7 variants.

The CDR3 regions of human TCRbeta chains were analyzed by immunosequencing. Per the source publication's procedure: Repertoire TCRs were matched against a reference library of SARS-CoV-2-specific TCRs generated with the MIRA antigen-specificity platform. Breadth meant the fraction of unique TCRs that were SARS-CoV-2-associated, whereas depth meant the fraction of total T cells that were SARS-CoV-2-associated. Each spike-specific TCR was assigned to its reactive spike region and to a CD4 or CD8 class using the MIRA data. Log10-transformed breadth and depth values were compared by one-way ANOVA with Sidak's multiple comparisons tests. As stored in TCRdb, this immuneACCESS dataset retains in-frame rearrangements with V and J assigned. A fraction of the clones does not appear; measured against another copy, unresolved V genes explain less than half of the discrepancy, and the remainder lacks a known reason. V and J calls and clone size are given by that table; D and trimming were obtained from the DNA. This sample gives about 85,000 clones in total; about 86% of them show up just once. The top ten clonotypes cover around 10% of the sample.

The rearranged segments are TRBV20-1 and TRBJ2-1; a tentative D call is TRBD2 (6 bases match). This TCR was sampled from an adult in good health. The material was peripheral blood, obtained on day 0 of MenACWY control vaccination. The nucleotide sequence reads as follows: TGCAGTGCTAGTCCCAGGGACTTTAGTGAGCAGTTCTTC. The resulting protein is CSASPRDFSEQFF.